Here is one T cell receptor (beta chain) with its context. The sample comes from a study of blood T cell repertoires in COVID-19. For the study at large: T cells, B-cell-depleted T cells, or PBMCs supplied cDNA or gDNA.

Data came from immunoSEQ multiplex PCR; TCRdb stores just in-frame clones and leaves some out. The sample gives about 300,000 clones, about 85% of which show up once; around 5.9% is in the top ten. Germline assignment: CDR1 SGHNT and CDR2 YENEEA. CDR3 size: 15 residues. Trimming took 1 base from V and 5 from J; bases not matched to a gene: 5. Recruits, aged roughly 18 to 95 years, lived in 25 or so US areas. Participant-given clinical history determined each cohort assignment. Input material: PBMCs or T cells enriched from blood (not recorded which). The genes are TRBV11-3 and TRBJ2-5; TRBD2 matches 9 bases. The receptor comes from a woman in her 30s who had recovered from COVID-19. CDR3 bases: TGTGCCAGCAGCTTAGGCGGGGGGGCCGTGGAGACCCAGTACTTC. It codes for CASSLGGGAVETQYF.